The 9 T cell receptor beta chains below were found in one sample sequenced in a study of identical twins. TCRdb ran MiXCR on the 5' RACE reads and lists one entry per CDR3 protein. Here the sample spans under 450,000 distinct CDR3 sequences, approximately 17% being singletons. Material: naive T cells sorted from blood. These receptors all stem from a man aged 50 or older in good health.

There are many counts of this clonotype. The chain links TRBV4-3 to TRBJ2-4, with 8 bases identical to TRBD1. The V segment lost 2 bases and the J segment 4 bases; nucleotides outside the gene matches: 16. This CDR3 is built from 19 residues. Germline lookup yields CDR1 LGHNA and CDR2 YSLEER. As DNA, the CDR3 is TGCGCCAGCAGCCAATTCTATTGGACCCCCGGGACAGGAAAAAACATTCAGTACTTC. Translated, it gives CASSQFYWTPGTGKNIQYF.

This clonotype was observed a handful of times. The rearrangement joins TRBV20-1 to TRBJ1-2, with a possible D match to TRBD1 (5 bases). With 5 bases removed from V and 4 bases from J, the gap between germline ends came to 23 bases. The CDR3 totals 16 residues. Per germline, CDR1 DFQATT and CDR2 SNEGSKA (reference sequence). CDR3 sequence (DNA): TGCAGTGCTGATTCTGGGGCGATGGGGTACGTCTATGGCTACACCTTC. This sequence encodes CSADSGAMGYVYGYTF.

This clonotype was counted at least ten times. The chain couples TRBV20-1 to TRBJ2-7, with D possibly being TRBD2 (6 bases). Trimming removed 6 bases at V and 0 bases at J, with 12 bases between. The CDR3 sequence is 13 residues long. Germline CDR1 is DFQATT and CDR2 is SNEGSKA (reference sequence). This chain's CDR3 is CSAAGRFSYEQYF. The CDR3 coding sequence is TGCAGTGCCGCGGGACGGTTCTCCTACGAGCAGTACTTC.

J is TRBJ2-1 and V is TRBV19, with TRBD2 matching 12 bases. Germline V gives CDR1 LNHDA, CDR2 SQIVND (reference sequence). The length of the CDR3 is 18 residues. The V and J ends lost 3 bases and 3 bases, in that order; junction bases with no gene match: 9. The CDR3 DNA reads TGTGCCAGTAGTATGGGGCTAGCGGGGGGGCCATTCTACAATGAGCAGTTCTTC. This sequence encodes CASSMGLAGGPFYNEQFF.

In its sample, this clonotype was seen many times. J is TRBJ2-7 and V is TRBV10-3, with TRBD2 matching over 7 bases. The CDR3 spans 14 residues. Germline CDR1 reads ENHRY; CDR2 reads SYGVKD. V lost 6 bases to trimming and J lost 5 bases; unmatched junction nucleotides: 10. The DNA of the CDR3 is TGTGCCATCAGCCCGACTAGCCCGGGGAACGAGCAGTACTTC. Protein: CAISPTSPGNEQYF.

V and J are TRBV6-1 and TRBJ1-1, with 8 nucleotides matching TRBD1. The CDR3 loop spans 15 amino acids. The germline gives CDR1 MNHNS, CDR2 SASEGT. Trimming cost V 6 bases and J 6 bases; bases outside gene matches: 12. The CDR3 DNA sequence: TGTGCCAGCAGGAACAGGGGGGCGGCTTGGCCTGAAGCTTTCTTT. Translation: CASRNRGAAWPEAFF.

The chain employs TRBV7-9 and TRBJ1-4; tentative D call: TRBD1 (6 bases). V was clipped by 5 bases and J by 5 bases, with 15 bases between them. This CDR3 has 15 residues. Per germline, CDR1 SEHNR and CDR2 FQNEAQ (reference sequence). CDR3 residues: CASSPGALRNEKLFF. In nucleotides, the CDR3 is TGTGCCAGCAGCCCAGGGGCCCTGAGGAATGAAAAACTGTTTTTT.

The rearrangement uses TRBV7-9 and TRBJ1-4; D is possibly TRBD1 (6 bases). The CDR3 length is 16 residues. Germline assignment: CDR1 SEHNR and CDR2 FQNEAQ (reference sequence). Trimming left V 3 bases short and J 14 bases short, with 25 bases between. CDR3 sequence reads: CASSFATGPSPMDLFF. In DNA form, the CDR3 reads TGTGCCAGCAGCTTCGCGACAGGCCCCTCCCCTATGGATCTGTTTTTT.

The V call is TRBV2, the J call TRBJ1-1, with D possibly matching TRBD1 (5 bases). This CDR3 region has 13 residues. V was cut by 11 bases and J by 0 bases, with 13 bases left in between. Germline CDR1 is SNHLY and CDR2 is FYNNEI. This CDR3 reads CAGGTEMNTEAFF. The CDR3 nucleotides read TGTGCCGGAGGGACGGAGATGAACACTGAAGCTTTCTTT.